The sequence of this TCR beta chain was determined in a study of T cell repertoires in cytomegalovirus infection. Study context: Public TCR beta signature analysis indicated the presence of both CMV infection and matching HLA type. Study-wide points: Accumulated public TCR beta family frequency recognized individuals carrying CMV together with the relevant HLA. HLA-C-restricted CMV clonotypes gave the most frequent clonotype in two of eight donors.

TCRdb independently ran MiXCR on the reads; one entry per CDR3 protein. The sample includes about 250,000 distinct CDR3 sequences, over 15% seen only once; the top ten take less than 60%. In regard to this clonotype: Its antigen is unidentified.

V was cut by 1 base and J by 0 bases, with 14 bases left in between. This CDR3 spans 17 amino acids. Germline V CDR1 and CDR2: KGHDR, SFDVKD. This rearrangement joins TRBV24-1 to TRBJ2-5; possibly TRBD1 or TRBD2 for D (5 bases each). Sample: CD8+ T cells from PBMCs. The source is a human donor in good health (CMV status not recorded). Some clones in this sample may be carry-over from other donors' samples. The CDR3 loop reads CATSDFRVGEYQETQYF. DNA of the CDR3: TGTGCCACCAGTGATTTTCGTGTGGGGGAGTACCAAGAGACCCAGTACTTC.